The rows below give T cell receptor beta chains drawn from one sample of a study of regulatory T cells in long-lasting Graves disease. A single record per CDR3 protein comes from TCRdb applying MiXCR to the multiplex PCR reads. The table records approximately 460,000 distinct CDR3 sequences, roughly 15% of them present only once. The same data also went into a second study, on T cells in Graves' hyperthyroidism and ophthalmopathy.

The sample was peripheral blood mononuclear cells (PBMCs), taken at new diagnosis, from a patient treated with antithyroid drugs. These receptors all come from a woman aged 30 to 39 with Graves disease. Both conserved end residues are trimmed from each CDR3. The D gene is left open where the match is weak. Some rows mark clone size as missing; the rest say once, few, many or name a class of expanded clone.

len	abundance	v_gene	d_gene	j_gene	CDR3aa
11	many	TRBV5-1	TRBD1	TRBJ1-1	ASSLGGTAEAF
13	many	TRBV27	.	TRBJ2-3	ASSSQRQGTDTQY
14	many	TRBV24-1	.	TRBJ1-5	ATSDGTEYSNQPQH
13	many	TRBV28	.	TRBJ1-3	ASSVGTASGNTIY
13	many	TRBV3-1	.	TRBJ1-1	ASSQVGGVNTEAF
12	many	TRBV27	.	TRBJ2-2	ASSLSPNTGELF
13	many	TRBV3-1	.	TRBJ2-7	ASSPTDGAHDEQY
14	many	TRBV27	TRBD2	TRBJ2-7	ASRGLAGVSSYEQY
12	many	TRBV28	.	TRBJ1-2	ASTWEAANYGYT
13	.	TRBV7-9	.	TRBJ1-2	ASSLGGTFHYGYT
16	many	TRBV6-2/TRBV6-3	.	TRBJ2-7	ASSYSMMQASPSWEQY
11	.	TRBV11-1	.	TRBJ2-4	ASSGGRRDIQY
10	many	TRBV7-9	.	TRBJ2-3	ASSFDRDTQY
14	.	TRBV7-8	TRBD2	TRBJ2-5	ASSLRGLAGRETQY
13	.	TRBV7-9	.	TRBJ1-2	ATSLGRRPSGGYT
11	many	TRBV7-2	.	TRBJ2-1	ASSLSYYNEQF
15	few	TRBV20-1	TRBD2	TRBJ2-1	SARGSGRKSSYNEQF
11	.	TRBV5-1	.	TRBJ1-5	ASSMGAGQPQH
11	many	TRBV27	.	TRBJ2-7	ASSLWESYEQY
13	.	TRBV4-1	.	TRBJ1-2	ASSPPGTRNYGYT
13	.	TRBV20-1	TRBD2	TRBJ2-1	SANPGTSPYNEQF
11	many	TRBV3-1	.	TRBJ1-4	ASSLSEGEKLF
15	few	TRBV14	TRBD2	TRBJ2-1	ASSQEKSSGPNNEQF
12	many	TRBV2	TRBD1	TRBJ1-1	ASSEGAGGTEAF
13	.	TRBV6-7	.	TRBJ2-3	ASSYSAVPTDTQY
12	few	TRBV5-1	.	TRBJ2-2	ASRRDTNTGELF